This record concerns one T cell receptor (beta chain) sequence. Antigen: not known. Generated by immunoSEQ multiplex PCR, the TCRdb table keeps only in-frame clones and is missing some. This table holds some 120,000 clones, roughly 88% found once. This sample is drawn from a study of T cell responses to AZD1222 COVID-19 vaccine. Trimming removed 4 bases from V and 1 base from J, with 13 bases in between. The length of the CDR3 is 15 residues. Germline V gene data show CDR1 as LNHDA and CDR2 as SQIVND (reference sequence). Findings and limits, study-wide: Repertoires were sampled only after the peak T cell response. Only a handful of AZD1222 recipients were seropositive at baseline. Dominant CD4 TCR responses targeted spike regions 160-218 and 743-854.

The source of this sequence is an adult in good health. The specimen was peripheral blood, collected on day 0 of MenACWY control vaccination. J is TRBJ1-1 and V is TRBV19; D perhaps matches TRBD1 (5 bases). The CDR3 here is CASSRQARGNTEAFF. CDR3 nucleotide sequence: TGTGCCAGTAGTAGGCAGGCGAGGGGGAACACTGAAGCTTTCTTT.